This is a list of T cell receptor beta chains from one sample in a study of OX40 agonist ivuxolimab in advanced cancers. Assay used: immunoSEQ multiplex PCR; TCRdb lists only in-frame clones, some missing. This sample has about 95,000 clones; about 91% occur once, and the top ten carry about 0.31%. Source: CD4+ or CD8+ T cells sorted from blood, taken in a trial of the OX40 agonist ivuxolimab. These receptors all come from an adult with an advanced solid tumor such as melanoma, head and neck, liver or kidney cancer. CDR3s include the opening cysteine and the closing phenylalanine or tryptophan.

v_call	cdr3_aa
TRBV15	CATSSGPLTNEKLFF
TRBV6-6	CASSYSRGGQPQHF
TRBV30	CAWSPGGFTEAFF
TRBV11-3	CASSPSVGGNTGELFF
TRBV28	CASSLGGAGAVVDTGELFF
TRBV19	CASSTGTGGRTEAFF
TRBV18	CASTRDRQETQYF
TRBV30	CAWGRGRTGNEKLFF
TRBV7-9	CASSLRAGYEQYF
TRBV29-1	CSVGHPGELFF
TRBV5-1	CASSSTDTQYF
TRBV11-2	CASSPLTGGWLYGYTF
TRBV28	CASSLDRGRRYTQYF
TRBV5-8	CASSLSRDSPLHF
TRBV7-2	CASSAVSTDAEAFF
TRBV7-9	CASSLVLDSRYEQYF
TRBV5-1	CASSRDTSSGNTIYF
TRBV4-1	CASSQVWGADTGELFF
TRBV4-1	CASSQGGRIRGNEQFF
TRBV28	CASSLGMDSYGSEAFF
TRBV4-3	CASSQDLASEQYF
TRBV4-2	CASSQDGSGGANEQFF
TRBV5-1	CASSFRRDRSNYGYTF
TRBV7-7	CASSLTDQETQYF
TRBV7-2	CASSSPGQGGETQYF
TRBV4-3	CASSQDRGGGGDYGYTF
TRBV15	CATSQRGQETQYF
TRBV10-3	CAISETGDTQYF
TRBV5-6	CASSLYQGYEQYF
TRBV27	CASSLPGAYEQYF
TRBV28	CASSFWHALGSEGHEQFF
TRBV28	CASSFFGQDSYEQYF
TRBV6-5	CATGQGDPETQYF
TRBV9	CASSVVGEHGELFF
TRBV19	CASSNPGQSYGYTF
TRBV7-2	CASSSASGNTIYF
TRBV9	CASSVVADTNYGYTF
TRBV11-1	CASRSPGQINTEAFF
TRBV28	CASSLLGGSGNTIYF
TRBV2	CASSVSGGITDTQYF
TRBV6-1	CASSIGDKEYF
TRBV7-9	CASSLTTGSPNEKLFF